This T cell receptor beta chain was profiled in a study of cytomegalovirus exposure and HLA in healthy donors. Study results and caveats: According to the study, around 160 TCR beta chains were cytomegalovirus-associated.

Measured with immunoSEQ multiplex PCR; TCRdb has only the in-frame clones, and not every one. Of about 56,000 clones in the sample, about 92% were seen once. A note on this clone: Antigen: not known.

This TCR derives from a man aged 18 to 35 in good health and CMV-seronegative. Material: PBMCs.

As DNA, the CDR3 is TGTGCCAGCAGCCCCAGCTCCTACGAGCAGTACTTC. Encoded protein: CASSPSSYEQYF. The rearrangement joins TRBV6-5 to TRBJ2-7; D unresolved. The V end lost 6 bases, the J end lost 0 bases, and 6 bases lay between the germline ends. Looked up from germline, CDR1 is MNHEY and CDR2 is SVGAGI. This CDR3 is 12 amino acids long.